This T cell receptor beta chain derives from a study of siplizumab effects on memory and regulatory T cells. Whole-study findings and limits: The study found that mappable alloreactive CD4+ clones averaged 68.8% Treg-derived with siplizumab and under 35% in controls. Researchers could not give a naive or memory phenotype to roughly 75-96% of proliferating CD4+ or CD8+ clones. Proliferating siplizumab-culture Treg suppressive function went unconfirmed. To unstimulated subsets, only a minor fraction of alloreactive clones could be mapped.

Concerning this clone: Its matching antigen is unknown.

After removal of 4 bases from V and 1 base from J, the junction contained 4 bases not matched to a gene. Germline assignment: CDR1 SQVTM and CDR2 ANQGSEA. The CDR3 is 13 residues long. The repertoire was sequenced with immunoSEQ multiplex PCR; TCRdb's copy has only in-frame clones and lacks some. The table includes approximately 50,000 clones, 93% detected once. This clonotype was obtained from a human donor in good health. J is TRBJ2-7 and V is TRBV29-1; 7 bases agree with TRBD2. Sequenced: CD8+ T cells sorted from blood. The CDR3, as DNA: TGCAGCGTTGGCCTAGCGGCATCCTACGAGCAGTACTTC. This encodes CSVGLAASYEQYF.